Listed below are T cell receptor beta chains from one sample, sequenced in a study of siplizumab effects on memory and regulatory T cells. Clones were sequenced by immunoSEQ multiplex PCR, and TCRdb holds only the in-frame ones, with some missing. The repertoire holds about 110,000 clones, with 92% as singletons. Specimen: Tregs sorted from blood. These receptors were obtained from a human donor in good health. CDR3s include the opening cysteine and the closing phenylalanine or tryptophan. Fields, in order: V gene, clone size, J gene, D gene, CDR3 protein, CDR3 DNA. The D gene is left open where the match is weak. Some rows have no size entry. The others give once, few or many, or a class for an expanded clone.

TRBV18	-	TRBJ1-1	-	CASSRVGGEDTEAFF	TGTGCCAGCTCAAGGGTTGGGGGGGAGGACACTGAAGCTTTCTTT
TRBV29-1	-	TRBJ2-7	-	CSVTALQTYEQYF	TGCAGCGTGACTGCCTTACAGACCTACGAGCAGTACTTC
TRBV5-1	-	TRBJ1-4	TRBD1	CASSLGGQFNEKLFF	TGCGCCAGCAGCTTGGGGGGACAGTTTAATGAAAAACTGTTTTTT
TRBV6-1	few	TRBJ1-1	-	CASSEGIGQTNTEAFF	TGTGCCAGCAGTGAAGGAATTGGGCAGACGAACACTGAAGCTTTCTTT
TRBV10-3	-	TRBJ2-1	-	CAITRSGRTEQFF	TGTGCCATCACACGTTCAGGGCGGACTGAGCAGTTCTTC
TRBV7-2	few	TRBJ1-2	-	CASSPGSRYGYTF	TGTGCCAGCAGCCCCGGGAGTAGGTATGGCTACACCTTC
TRBV7-9	-	TRBJ2-3	TRBD2	CASSRFLAGGTDTQYF	TGTGCCAGCAGCCGATTTCTAGCGGGGGGCACAGATACGCAGTATTTT
TRBV15	-	TRBJ2-5	-	CATSRGRSQETQYF	TGTGCCACCAGCAGAGGCAGGTCCCAAGAGACCCAGTACTTC
TRBV27	-	TRBJ1-2	-	CASSDPVGGFGYTF	TGTGCCAGCAGTGACCCGGTGGGGGGTTTTGGCTACACCTTC
TRBV11-2	-	TRBJ2-7	-	CASSALYEQYF	TGTGCCAGCAGCGCGCTCTACGAGCAGTACTTC
TRBV7-2	-	TRBJ2-7	-	CASSVYRHEQYF	TGTGCCAGCAGCGTATATCGCCACGAGCAGTACTTC
TRBV2	-	TRBJ2-7	-	CASTAGGRRGEQYF	TGTGCCAGCACCGCTGGTGGGAGACGGGGGGAGCAGTACTTC
TRBV5-6	-	TRBJ1-2	-	CASSLKANYGYTF	TGTGCCAGCAGCTTGAAGGCTAACTATGGCTACACCTTC
TRBV5-8	few	TRBJ2-1	-	CAITRSRRNEQFF	TGTGCCATCACGCGCTCACGGCGAAATGAGCAGTTCTTC
TRBV7-2	few	TRBJ2-2	-	CASRPQGTGELFF	TGTGCCAGCAGACCCCAGGGGACCGGGGAGCTGTTTTTT
TRBV18	-	TRBJ2-2	-	CASSLSETGELFF	TGTGCCAGCTCACTTTCTGAGACCGGGGAGCTGTTTTTT
TRBV18	-	TRBJ2-7	-	CASSPKPSRGEQYF	TGTGCCAGCTCACCAAAGCCCTCCCGGGGCGAGCAGTACTTC
TRBV7-7	once	TRBJ2-2	-	CASSPSGNTGELFF	TGTGCTAGCAGCCCGTCAGGGAACACCGGGGAGCTGTTTTTT
TRBV5-1	-	TRBJ1-1	-	CASSPPAANTEAFF	TGCGCCAGCAGCCCCCCTGCGGCGAACACTGAAGCTTTCTTT
TRBV7-6	-	TRBJ1-2	TRBD1	CASSCPLGQRRYGYTF	TGTGCCAGCAGCTGTCCTTTGGGACAGCGTAGATATGGCTACACCTTC
TRBV19	-	TRBJ1-1	-	CASIYGGVNTEAFF	TGTGCCAGTATTTATGGTGGCGTGAACACTGAAGCTTTCTTT
TRBV6-5	-	TRBJ1-4	TRBD1	CASSVWDRGLEKLFF	TGTGCCAGCAGTGTATGGGACAGGGGGCTTGAAAAACTGTTTTTT